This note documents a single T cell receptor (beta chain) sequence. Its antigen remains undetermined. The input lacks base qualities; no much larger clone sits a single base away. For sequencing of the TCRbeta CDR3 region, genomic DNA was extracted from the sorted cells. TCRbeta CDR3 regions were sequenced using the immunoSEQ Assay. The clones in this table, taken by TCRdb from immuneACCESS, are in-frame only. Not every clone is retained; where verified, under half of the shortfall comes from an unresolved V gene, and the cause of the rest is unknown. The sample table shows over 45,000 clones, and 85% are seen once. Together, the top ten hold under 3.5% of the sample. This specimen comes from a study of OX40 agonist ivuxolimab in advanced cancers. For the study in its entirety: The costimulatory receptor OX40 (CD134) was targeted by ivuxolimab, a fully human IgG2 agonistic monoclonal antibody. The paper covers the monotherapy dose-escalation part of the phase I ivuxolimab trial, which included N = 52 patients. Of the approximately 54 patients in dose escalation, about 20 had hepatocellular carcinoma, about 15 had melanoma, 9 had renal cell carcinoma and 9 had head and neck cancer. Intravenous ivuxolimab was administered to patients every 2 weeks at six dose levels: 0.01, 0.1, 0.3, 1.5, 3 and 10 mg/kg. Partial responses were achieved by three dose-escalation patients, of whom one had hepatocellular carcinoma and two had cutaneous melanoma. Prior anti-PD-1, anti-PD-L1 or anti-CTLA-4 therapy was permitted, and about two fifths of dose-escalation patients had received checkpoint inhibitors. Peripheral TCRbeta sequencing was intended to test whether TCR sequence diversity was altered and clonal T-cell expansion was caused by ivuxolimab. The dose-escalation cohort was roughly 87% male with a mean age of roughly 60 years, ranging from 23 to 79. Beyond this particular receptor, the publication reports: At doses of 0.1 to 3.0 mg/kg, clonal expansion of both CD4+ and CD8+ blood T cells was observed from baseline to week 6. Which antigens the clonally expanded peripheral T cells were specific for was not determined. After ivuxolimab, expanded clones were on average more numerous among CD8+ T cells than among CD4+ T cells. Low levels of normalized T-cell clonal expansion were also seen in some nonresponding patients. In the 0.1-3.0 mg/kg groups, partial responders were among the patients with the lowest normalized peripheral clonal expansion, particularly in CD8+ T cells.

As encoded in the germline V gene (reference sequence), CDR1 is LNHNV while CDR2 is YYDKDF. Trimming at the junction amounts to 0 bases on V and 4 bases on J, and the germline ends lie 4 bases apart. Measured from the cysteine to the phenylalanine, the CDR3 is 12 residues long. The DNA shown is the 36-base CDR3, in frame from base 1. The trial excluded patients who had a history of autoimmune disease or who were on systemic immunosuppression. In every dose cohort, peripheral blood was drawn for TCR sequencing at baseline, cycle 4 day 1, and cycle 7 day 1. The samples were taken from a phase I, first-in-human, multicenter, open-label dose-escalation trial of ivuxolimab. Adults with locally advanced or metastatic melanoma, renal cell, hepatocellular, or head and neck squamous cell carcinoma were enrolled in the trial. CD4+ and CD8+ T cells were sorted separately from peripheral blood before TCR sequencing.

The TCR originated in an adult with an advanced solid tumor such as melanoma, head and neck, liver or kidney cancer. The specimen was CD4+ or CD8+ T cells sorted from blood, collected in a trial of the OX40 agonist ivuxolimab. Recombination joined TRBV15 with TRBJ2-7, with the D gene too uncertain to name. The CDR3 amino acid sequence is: CATSRDLYEQYF. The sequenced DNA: TGTGCCACCAGCAGAGACCTATACGAGCAGTACTTC. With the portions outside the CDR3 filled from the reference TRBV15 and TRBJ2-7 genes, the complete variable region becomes DAMVIQNPRYQVTQFGKPVTLSCSQTLNHNVMYWYQQKSSQAPKLLFHYYDKDFNNEADTPDNFQSRRPNTSFCFLDIRSPGLGDTAMYLCATSRDLYEQYFGPGTRLTVT.